Below are 16 T cell receptor beta chains sequenced from a single sample in a study of blood T cells in healthy people across ages. A J-beta primer mix and a sample-barcoded 5' primer were used in a second PCR of roughly 6 to 11 cycles. TCRdb redid the calling of the 5' RACE reads with MiXCR, one entry per CDR3 protein. This sample carries roughly 1.5 million distinct CDR3 sequences, approximately 42% of them seen once, and the ten largest clones take around 4%. The specimen was blood. Source of these receptors: a woman between 18 and 30 years old in good health.

This chain connects TRBV30 to TRBJ1-4; 10 bases agree with TRBD1. Unmatched junction bases numbered 7, after V lost 4 bases and J lost 8 bases. CDR3 size: 14 residues. Germline V gene sequence: CDR1 GTSNPN, CDR2 SVGIG (reference sequence). This CDR3 is CAWTGTGAREKLFF. The CDR3 DNA is TGTGCCTGGACCGGGACAGGGGCACGGGAAAAACTGTTTTTT.

There are a few counts of this clonotype. The genes are TRBV2 and TRBJ2-7; 7 positions agree with TRBD1. The CDR3 consists of 14 residues. The trim removed 0 bases at V and 2 bases at J, leaving 1 base unmatched. In germline, CDR1 is SNHLY, CDR2 FYNNEI. CDR3 region: CASSEADRTYEQYF. CDR3 nucleotides: TGTGCCAGCAGTGAAGCGGACAGGACCTACGAGCAGTACTTC.

This clonotype has ten or more counts. One end of the junction is discordant with germline, which a read error may explain. The chain has TRBV7-9 and TRBJ1-1; no reliable D call. The CDR3 consists of 13 residues. The germline CDR1 and CDR2 sequences are SEHNR and FQNEAQ (reference sequence). The chain's CDR3 is CASSPPGSTEAFF. The CDR3 DNA follows: TGCGCCAGCAGCCCGCCGGGTTCGACTGAAGCTTTCTTT.

The chain carries TRBV6-2 or TRBV6-3 and TRBJ2-5; D unclear. V lost 5 bases and J 3 bases, leaving 7 bases between the germline ends. CDR1 and CDR2 (germline): MNHEY, SVGEGT. The CDR3 is 12 residues long. The CDR3, as DNA: TGTGCCAGCAGTCCCTTTGAAGAGACCCAGTACTTC. Protein: CASSPFEETQYF.

The rearrangement links TRBV29-1 to TRBJ2-7; D tentatively fits TRBD1 or TRBD2 (11 bases each). V was clipped by 6 bases and J by 2 bases, with 23 bases between them. Per the germline V gene, CDR1 is SQVTM and CDR2 is ANQGSEA. The CDR3 spans 16 residues. CDR3 protein: CSVRDRGTSGTYEQYF. The CDR3 bases are TGCAGCGTGAGGGACAGGGGGACTAGCGGTACCTACGAGCAGTACTTC.

This clonotype was recorded a few times. The chain couples TRBV27 to TRBJ2-3; perhaps TRBD2 as D (6 bases). The CDR3 is made up of 14 amino acids. The germline V and J ends were trimmed by 6 bases and 7 bases, with 17 bases remaining between them. Germline CDR1 and CDR2: MNHEY and SMNVEV (reference sequence). Here the CDR3 reads CASSPIGGGNTQYF. CDR3 DNA: TGTGCCAGCAGCCCTATCGGGGGAGGTAATACGCAGTATTTT.

The chain links TRBV30 to TRBJ2-3; 8 positions agree with TRBD2. Losses at the gene ends were 2 bases for V and 4 bases for J; bases not matched to a gene: 5. The CDR3 extends over 14 amino acids. Per germline, CDR1 GTSNPN and CDR2 SVGIG (reference sequence). CDR3 DNA sequence: TGTGCCTGGAGTACGCGGGAGGACTCAGATACGCAGTATTTT. The encoded protein is CAWSTREDSDTQYF.

This chain uses TRBV5-1 with TRBJ2-4; TRBD2 agrees at 9 bases. V shed 2 bases, J shed 13 bases, and the junction held 16 bases outside the gene matches. CDR1 and CDR2 from the germline V gene are SGHRS and YFSETQ. The CDR3 contains 16 residues. The CDR3 bases are TGCGCCAGCAGCTTATGGCGGGGGGGCAGAGAGGATGAGCAGTACTTC. It translates to CASSLWRGGREDEQYF.

This clonotype has just a few counts. The chain employs TRBV29-1 and TRBJ2-1; D remains unclear. From germline, CDR1 is SQVTM and CDR2 ANQGSEA. The CDR3 is 14 residues long. Trimming pared 7 bases from V and 2 bases from J, leaving 15 bases between. The CDR3 nucleotides are TGCAGCGCTTCTATGGCACTGGCCTACAATGAGCAGTTCTTC. Its translation: CSASMALAYNEQFF.

This chain uses TRBV29-1 with TRBJ2-7; 11 nucleotides line up with TRBD2. V was clipped by 6 bases and J by 7 bases; unmatched bases: 11. The germline CDR1 and CDR2 sequences are SQVTM and ANQGSEA. The length of the CDR3 is 14 residues. CDR3 loop: CSVIAGGGSVEQYF. In DNA, the CDR3 is TGCAGCGTCATAGCGGGAGGGGGTTCTGTTGAGCAGTACTTC.

CDR3 region: CAISEFKSEKLFF. The CDR3 region has the DNA TGTGCCATCAGTGAGTTTAAATCTGAAAAACTGTTTTTT. V usage is TRBV10-3 and J usage is TRBJ1-4; no clear D gene. The V end was cut by 1 base, the J end by 7 bases, with 7 bases between. Looked up from germline, CDR1 is ENHRY and CDR2 is SYGVKD. This CDR3 is 13 amino acids long.

The genes are TRBV14 and TRBJ2-3; the match to TRBD2 covers 9 bases. Germline V gene sequence: CDR1 SGHDN, CDR2 FVKESK. J gave up 3 bases and V 6 bases, and 16 bases lay outside the gene matches. This CDR3 is 18 amino acids long. CDR3 region: CASSLVPGTSYDTDTQYF. CDR3 sequence (DNA): TGTGCCAGCAGTCTCGTCCCCGGGACTAGCTACGATACAGATACGCAGTATTTT.

This clonotype has a handful of counts. J is TRBJ1-1 and V is TRBV9; D uncertain. Germline lookup yields CDR1 SGDLS and CDR2 YYNGEE. V was shortened by 0 bases and J by 4 bases, with 7 bases between the two germline ends. CDR3 length: 13 amino acids. In DNA, the CDR3 is TGTGCCAGCAGCGTAGACGGTACCACTGAAGCTTTCTTT. Translated, it gives CASSVDGTTEAFF. Filled out from reference TRBV9 and TRBJ1-1, the complete variable domain reads DSGVTQTPKHLITATGQRVTLRCSPRSGDLSVYWYQQSLDQGLQFLIQYYNGEERAKGNILERFSAQQFPDLHSELNLSSLELGDSALYFCASSVDGTTEAFFGQGTRLTVV.

The rearrangement joins TRBV4-2 to TRBJ2-1; D gene ambiguous. The CDR3 is made up of 12 amino acids. V lost 7 bases and J 2 bases, leaving 6 bases between the germline ends. Germline V gives CDR1 LGHNA, CDR2 YNFKEQ. The CDR3 here is CASNGAYNEQFF. The CDR3, as DNA: TGTGCCAGCAACGGCGCCTACAATGAGCAGTTCTTC.

This clonotype was seen repeatedly, ten times or more. This chain joins TRBV4-1 and TRBJ2-4; the D is unclear. The CDR3 runs to 14 residues. Germline V CDR1 and CDR2: MGHRA, YSYEKL. Trimming cost V 1 base and J 0 bases, with 4 bases left between them. The CDR3 sequence is CASSQVGAKNIQYF. CDR3 DNA: TGCGCCAGCAGCCAAGTTGGAGCCAAAAACATTCAGTACTTC.

The chain uses TRBV20-1 and TRBJ2-1; D gene uncertain. Germline loops: CDR1 DFQATT, CDR2 SNEGSKA (reference sequence). V lost 5 bases to trimming and J lost 13 bases, with 18 bases between them. The CDR3 is 12 residues long. The CDR3: CSALGTTSTQFF. The CDR3 DNA reads as TGCAGTGCTCTTGGTACGACTTCCACACAGTTCTTC.